The rows below give T cell receptor beta chains drawn from one sample of a study of Ad26.COV2.S vaccination and SARS-CoV-2 variants. TCRdb's table, derived via immunoSEQ multiplex PCR, lists solely in-frame clones and lacks some. The repertoire holds about 250,000 clones, with approximately 89% as singletons. The sequences come from peripheral blood, collected in a trial of Ad26.COV2.S vaccine versus placebo. These receptor sequences come from a person aged 18-65 years who received the Ad26.COV2.S COVID-19 vaccine or a placebo. The CDR3 runs from the conserved cysteine through the conserved F or W. The D gene is left open where the match is weak. The size of a clone is reported for some rows only, either as once, few or many, or as a class for expanded clones.

V gene: TRBV7-2
D gene: TRBD1
clone size: .
J gene: TRBJ2-1
CDR3 DNA: TGTGCCAGCAGCTTAGCTACAGGGGGCTATGAGCAGTTCTTC
CDR3 protein: CASSLATGGYEQFF

V gene: TRBV5-1
D gene: .
clone size: .
J gene: TRBJ2-7
CDR3 DNA: TGCGCCAGCAGCTTGGGGCAGGTGGACTACGAGCAGTACTTC
CDR3 protein: CASSLGQVDYEQYF

V gene: TRBV20-1
D gene: TRBD2
clone size: .
J gene: TRBJ2-3
CDR3 DNA: TGCAGTGCTAGTGAACTAGCGGGAGAGGGAGATACGCAGTATTTT
CDR3 protein: CSASELAGEGDTQYF

V gene: TRBV5-1
D gene: TRBD1
clone size: .
J gene: TRBJ1-1
CDR3 DNA: TGCGCCAGCAGCTTGAGGGACAGCCACCTGAACACTGAAGCTTTCTTT
CDR3 protein: CASSLRDSHLNTEAFF

V gene: TRBV30
D gene: .
clone size: .
J gene: TRBJ2-2
CDR3 DNA: TGTGCCTGGATGGGGGAAGGTACCGGGGAGCTGTTTTTT
CDR3 protein: CAWMGEGTGELFF

V gene: TRBV27
D gene: TRBD1
clone size: few
J gene: TRBJ1-2
CDR3 DNA: TGTGCCAGCAGTTTCGGACAGGGGAATAGCTACACCTTC
CDR3 protein: CASSFGQGNSYTF

V gene: TRBV2
D gene: .
clone size: .
J gene: TRBJ2-2
CDR3 DNA: TGTGCCAGCAACCGGCAGGGAACGACCGGGGAGCTGTTTTTT
CDR3 protein: CASNRQGTTGELFF

V gene: TRBV4-1
D gene: .
clone size: .
J gene: TRBJ1-3
CDR3 DNA: TGCGCCAGCAGCCAAGATGGGACGGCTGACTCTGGAAACACCATATATTTT
CDR3 protein: CASSQDGTADSGNTIYF

V gene: TRBV13
D gene: .
clone size: .
J gene: TRBJ1-4
CDR3 DNA: TGTGCCAGCAGCTGGCGACAAGGAAATGAAAAACTGTTTTTT
CDR3 protein: CASSWRQGNEKLFF

V gene: TRBV6-4
D gene: TRBD1
clone size: .
J gene: TRBJ1-1
CDR3 DNA: TGTGCCAGCCGACAGGGTGCGGAAAACACTGAAGCTTTCTTT
CDR3 protein: CASRQGAENTEAFF

V gene: TRBV11-3
D gene: .
clone size: .
J gene: TRBJ2-5
CDR3 DNA: TGTGCCAGCAGCGCCGGGGAGACCCAGTACTTC
CDR3 protein: CASSAGETQYF

V gene: TRBV6-5
D gene: TRBD2
clone size: .
J gene: TRBJ2-7
CDR3 DNA: TGTGCCAGCAGTCCGGGACTAGCCCATCCCGAGCAGTACTTC
CDR3 protein: CASSPGLAHPEQYF

V gene: TRBV20-1
D gene: TRBD1
clone size: .
J gene: TRBJ1-1
CDR3 DNA: TGCAGTGCTAGTGCCGGGACAGGGAACACTGAAGCTTTCTTT
CDR3 protein: CSASAGTGNTEAFF

V gene: TRBV19
D gene: .
clone size: .
J gene: TRBJ1-6
CDR3 DNA: TGTGCCAGTACCGGAGTCGGGAATTCACCCCTCCACTTT
CDR3 protein: CASTGVGNSPLHF

V gene: TRBV7-2
D gene: .
clone size: .
J gene: TRBJ1-2
CDR3 DNA: TGTGCCAGCAGCTTAGGCCACGGGGATTTTGGCTACACCTTC
CDR3 protein: CASSLGHGDFGYTF

V gene: TRBV5-6
D gene: TRBD1
clone size: .
J gene: TRBJ1-2
CDR3 DNA: TGTGCCAGCACCGTCGGGACAGGGGGCTATGGCTACACCTTC
CDR3 protein: CASTVGTGGYGYTF

V gene: TRBV7-2
D gene: TRBD2
clone size: .
J gene: TRBJ2-1
CDR3 DNA: TGTGCCAGCAGCTTAAGAATAGCGGGAGGCAGTGAGCAGTTCTTC
CDR3 protein: CASSLRIAGGSEQFF

V gene: TRBV5-8
D gene: .
clone size: .
J gene: TRBJ2-1
CDR3 DNA: TGTGCCAGCAGCTTTCACTGGGGTGGGGGCGACCCGTCCTACAATGAGCAGTTCTTC
CDR3 protein: CASSFHWGGGDPSYNEQFF

V gene: TRBV27
D gene: TRBD1
clone size: .
J gene: TRBJ1-6
CDR3 DNA: TGTGCCAGCACCACGGGACAGGCTTATAATTCACCCCTCCACTTT
CDR3 protein: CASTTGQAYNSPLHF

V gene: TRBV29-1
D gene: .
clone size: .
J gene: TRBJ2-2
CDR3 DNA: TGCAGCGTTGAAGAGCCGCTAGCTCGGAACACCGGGGAGCTGTTTTTT
CDR3 protein: CSVEEPLARNTGELFF

V gene: TRBV28
D gene: .
clone size: .
J gene: TRBJ1-2
CDR3 DNA: TGTGCCAGCAGTTTCTATCGAAGTGGCTACACCTTC
CDR3 protein: CASSFYRSGYTF

V gene: TRBV3-1/TRBV3-2
D gene: .
clone size: .
J gene: TRBJ1-1
CDR3 DNA: TGTGCCAGCAGCCAACTTTTTGTGGGGAGATGGGCTTTCTTT
CDR3 protein: CASSQLFVGRWAFF

V gene: TRBV5-1
D gene: .
clone size: .
J gene: TRBJ2-5
CDR3 DNA: TGCGCCAGCAGCTCCAACGGGGAAGAGACCCAGTACTTC
CDR3 protein: CASSSNGEETQYF

V gene: TRBV14
D gene: TRBD1
clone size: .
J gene: TRBJ2-1
CDR3 DNA: TGTGCCAGCAGCCATTGGGCAGGGGGCGCGAGGAATGAGCAGTTCTTC
CDR3 protein: CASSHWAGGARNEQFF

V gene: TRBV6-2/TRBV6-3
D gene: .
clone size: .
J gene: TRBJ1-5
CDR3 DNA: TGTGCCAGCAGTTACGATGGACGGAACAATCAGCCCCAGCATTTT
CDR3 protein: CASSYDGRNNQPQHF

V gene: TRBV7-2
D gene: .
clone size: .
J gene: TRBJ2-5
CDR3 DNA: TGTGCCAGCAGCCCCGGACTCACTACAGAGACCCAGTACTTC
CDR3 protein: CASSPGLTTETQYF

V gene: TRBV9
D gene: .
clone size: .
J gene: TRBJ1-6
CDR3 DNA: TGTGCCAGCAGCGCAACAGGGTACTCACCCCTCCACTTT
CDR3 protein: CASSATGYSPLHF

V gene: TRBV27
D gene: .
clone size: .
J gene: TRBJ1-4
CDR3 DNA: TGTGCCAGCAGTTCTACCTTTCGGCAGACCAGACGTGAAAAACTGTTTTTT
CDR3 protein: CASSSTFRQTRREKLFF

V gene: TRBV3-1/TRBV3-2
D gene: TRBD1
clone size: once
J gene: TRBJ2-1
CDR3 DNA: TGTGCCAGCAGCCAATATGAGGGACAGGGGGACGGTGAGCAGTTCTTC
CDR3 protein: CASSQYEGQGDGEQFF

V gene: TRBV9
D gene: .
clone size: .
J gene: TRBJ2-7
CDR3 DNA: TGTGCCGCAAGGGGCAGGACGACCTACGAGCAGTACTTC
CDR3 protein: CAARGRTTYEQYF

V gene: TRBV29-1
D gene: .
clone size: .
J gene: TRBJ2-7
CDR3 DNA: TGCAGCGTTGGCCTCCGTATAGGGACTCGCTACGAGCAGTACTTC
CDR3 protein: CSVGLRIGTRYEQYF